This TCR beta chain was obtained from a study of blood T cells in healthy people across ages. Turning to the study itself: T cells yielded about one barcoded beta molecule per two cells through template switching. The study, taken as a whole, reports: The study lacked donor CMV status, which possibly confounded expanded clonotype changes. In these data, TCR beta diversity tracked strongly with naive T cell percentage.

As for this clonotype: The antigen remains unidentified.

For the second PCR, which ran for 7 to 11 cycles, a sample-barcoded 5' primer and a J-beta primer mix were used. One entry per CDR3 protein results from TCRdb running MiXCR on the 5' RACE reads. The sample contains over 700,000 distinct CDR3 sequences, about 55% of which appear only once. V dropped 4 bases and J dropped 0 bases, with 13 bases sitting between them. CDR3 size: 16 residues. CDR1 and CDR2 from the germline V gene are KGHSH and LQKENI. The sequencing input was blood. The chain uses TRBV18 and TRBJ2-1; maybe TRBD1 (6 bases). The sequence came from a man older than 75 in good health. CDR3 sequence reads: CASSQDRPSSYNEQFF. For the CDR3, the DNA is TGTGCCAGCTCACAGGACAGACCTAGCTCCTACAATGAGCAGTTCTTC.